What follows are 7 T cell receptor beta chains derived from one specimen sequenced in a study of cytomegalovirus exposure and HLA in healthy donors. The PCR contained 60 Vbeta and 13 Jbeta primers. Sequencing was performed with immunoSEQ multiplex PCR; in TCRdb, only in-frame clones are kept and a portion is missing. Of around 280,000 clones listed, about 90% are singletons. The sequenced sample consisted of PBMCs. These receptors were collected from a woman younger than 30 in good health and CMV-seronegative.

V and J are TRBV6-5 and TRBJ2-7, with a weak D call TRBD1 (5 bases). Germline loops: CDR1 MNHEY, CDR2 SVGAGI. CDR3 length equals 14 residues. Trimming cost V 6 bases and J 3 bases, with 15 bases left between them. The CDR3 sequence: CASSNIFQGYEQYF. In DNA, the CDR3 is TGTGCCAGCAGCAATATTTTTCAGGGCTACGAGCAGTACTTC.

V gene TRBV30 combines with J gene TRBJ2-3, with 9 bases lining up with TRBD2. This CDR3 has 16 residues. Per the germline V gene, CDR1 is GTSNPN and CDR2 is SVGIG (reference sequence). V shed 3 bases, J shed 6 bases, and the junction held 13 bases outside the gene matches. CDR3 loop: CAWRGYGRGGSDTQYF. CDR3 nucleotide sequence: TGTGCCTGGAGGGGATATGGGCGGGGGGGATCGGATACGCAGTATTTT.

The chain has TRBV19 and TRBJ1-2; TRBD1 is a possible D gene (5 bases). Deletions cut 4 bases from V and 3 bases from J, with 9 bases between. The germline gives CDR1 LNHDA, CDR2 SQIVND (reference sequence). The length of the CDR3 is 13 residues. DNA of the CDR3: TGTGCCAGTAGTACTGGGGGGGACTATGGCTACACCTTC. Encoded protein: CASSTGGDYGYTF.

This sequence joins TRBV7-9 and TRBJ2-7; D is unclear. The length of the CDR3 is 14 residues. V lost 5 bases and J 0 bases, leaving 11 bases between the germline ends. Germline-derived CDR1 and CDR2 are SEHNR and FQNEAQ (reference sequence). The CDR3 region is CASSTPPRSYEQYF. CDR3 in DNA: TGTGCCAGCAGCACCCCGCCGCGCTCCTACGAGCAGTACTTC.

V is TRBV6-6 and J is TRBJ2-7; TRBD1 matches at 7 bases. Germline lookup yields CDR1 MNHNY and CDR2 SVGAGI (reference sequence). V lost 4 bases to trimming and J lost 2 bases; unmatched junction nucleotides: 8. This CDR3 has 15 residues. The CDR3 sequence: CASSSRQGVTYEQYF. Written as DNA, the CDR3 is TGTGCCAGCAGTTCTCGACAGGGTGTCACCTACGAGCAGTACTTC.

The chain carries TRBV27 and TRBJ1-2, with a possible D match to TRBD1 (5 bases). Trimming took off 2 bases at V and 2 bases at J, with 12 bases between the two ends. The CDR3 has 15 residues. The germline gives CDR1 MNHEY, CDR2 SMNVEV (reference sequence). The CDR3 spells CASSLDQGLNYGYTF. CDR3 DNA sequence: TGTGCCAGCAGTTTAGACCAGGGCTTAAACTATGGCTACACCTTC.

The chain couples TRBV15 to TRBJ1-1; the match to TRBD1 covers 8 bases. The V segment lost 3 bases and the J segment 5 bases; nucleotides outside the gene matches: 8. CDR1 and CDR2 (germline): LNHNV, YYDKDF (reference sequence). There are 15 residues in the CDR3. CDR3 protein: CATSSGDRGRTEAFF. In DNA, the CDR3 is TGTGCCACCAGCAGTGGAGACAGGGGTAGGACTGAAGCTTTCTTT.